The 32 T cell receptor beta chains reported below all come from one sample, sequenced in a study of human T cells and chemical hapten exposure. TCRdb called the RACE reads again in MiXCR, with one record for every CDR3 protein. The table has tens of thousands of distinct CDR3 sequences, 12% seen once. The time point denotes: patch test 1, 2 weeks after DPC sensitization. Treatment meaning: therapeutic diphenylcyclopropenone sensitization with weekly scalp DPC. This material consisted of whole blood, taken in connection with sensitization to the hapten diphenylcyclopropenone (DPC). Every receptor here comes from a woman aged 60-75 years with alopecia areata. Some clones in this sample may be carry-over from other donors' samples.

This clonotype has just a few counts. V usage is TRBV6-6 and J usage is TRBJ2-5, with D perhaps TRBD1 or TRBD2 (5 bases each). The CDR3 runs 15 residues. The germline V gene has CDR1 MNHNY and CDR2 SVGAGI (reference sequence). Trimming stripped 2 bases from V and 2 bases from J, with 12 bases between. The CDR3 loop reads CASSYTAGSQETQYF. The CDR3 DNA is TGTGCCAGCAGTTACACTGCAGGGAGTCAAGAGACCCAGTACTTC.

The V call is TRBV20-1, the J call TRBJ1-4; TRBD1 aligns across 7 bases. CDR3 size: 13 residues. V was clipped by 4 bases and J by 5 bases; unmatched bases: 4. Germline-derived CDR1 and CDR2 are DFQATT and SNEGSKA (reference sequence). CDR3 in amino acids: CSATGTDNEKLFF. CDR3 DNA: TGCAGTGCTACAGGGACAGACAATGAAAAACTGTTTTTT.

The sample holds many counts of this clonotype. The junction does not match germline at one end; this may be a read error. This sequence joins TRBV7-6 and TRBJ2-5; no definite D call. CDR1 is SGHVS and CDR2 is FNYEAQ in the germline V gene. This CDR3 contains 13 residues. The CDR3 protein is CASNQERQGTQYF. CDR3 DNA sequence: TGTGCCAGCAACCAGGAGAGGCAAGGGACCCAGTACTTC. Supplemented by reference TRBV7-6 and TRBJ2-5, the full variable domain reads GAGVSQSPRYKVTKRGQDVALRCDPISGHVSLYWYRQALGQGPEFLTYFNYEAQQDKSGLPNDRFSAERPEGSISTLTIQRTEQRDSAMYRCASNQERQGTQYFGPGTRLLVL.

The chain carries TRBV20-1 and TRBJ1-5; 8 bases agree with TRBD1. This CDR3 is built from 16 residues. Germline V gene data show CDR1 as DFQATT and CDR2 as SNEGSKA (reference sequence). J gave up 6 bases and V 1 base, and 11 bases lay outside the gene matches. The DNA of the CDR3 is TGCAGTGCTAGAGCAACAGACCGGGACAGGATTCAGCCCCAGCATTTT. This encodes CSARATDRDRIQPQHF.

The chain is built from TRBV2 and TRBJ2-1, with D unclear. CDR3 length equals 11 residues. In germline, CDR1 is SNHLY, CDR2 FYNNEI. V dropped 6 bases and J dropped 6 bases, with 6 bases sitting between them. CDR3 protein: CASRGPNEQFF. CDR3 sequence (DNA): TGTGCCAGCAGGGGCCCCAATGAGCAGTTCTTC.

CDR3 sequence reads: CASSLNKGGLGAYNEQFF. Written as DNA, the CDR3 is TGTGCCAGCAGCTTGAACAAAGGGGGCCTCGGAGCCTACAATGAGCAGTTCTTC. The chain links TRBV5-8 to TRBJ2-1, with TRBD1 matching over 7 bases. Germline-derived CDR1 and CDR2 are SGHTS and YDEGEE. The CDR3 runs 18 residues. Germline trimming cut 1 base from V and 2 bases from J; bases unmatched to any gene: 12.

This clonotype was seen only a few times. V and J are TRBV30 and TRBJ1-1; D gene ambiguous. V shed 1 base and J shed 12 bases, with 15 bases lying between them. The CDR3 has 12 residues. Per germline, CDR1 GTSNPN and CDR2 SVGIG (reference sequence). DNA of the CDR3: TGTGCCTGGAGTGCGGATACCCCCGCGACTTTCTTT. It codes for CAWSADTPATFF.

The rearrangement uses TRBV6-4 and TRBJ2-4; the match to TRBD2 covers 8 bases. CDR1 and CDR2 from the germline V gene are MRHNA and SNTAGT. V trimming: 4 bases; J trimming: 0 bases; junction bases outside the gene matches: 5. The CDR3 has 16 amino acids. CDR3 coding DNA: TGTGCCAGCAGTGTTCAGCGGGGGCAAGCCAAAAACATTCAGTACTTC. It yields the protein CASSVQRGQAKNIQYF.

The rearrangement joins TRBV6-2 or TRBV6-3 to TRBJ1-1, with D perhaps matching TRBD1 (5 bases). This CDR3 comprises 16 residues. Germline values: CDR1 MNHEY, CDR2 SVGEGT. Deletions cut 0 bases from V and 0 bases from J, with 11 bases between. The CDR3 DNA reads TGTGCCAGCAGTTACTCCCCATGGGGCATGAACACTGAAGCTTTCTTT. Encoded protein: CASSYSPWGMNTEAFF.

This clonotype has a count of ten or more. The CDR3 here is CASSQIIGGPNTGELFF. The CDR3 DNA reads TGTGCCAGCAGCCAAATCATCGGGGGTCCGAACACCGGGGAGCTGTTTTTT. The rearrangement uses TRBV7-9 and TRBJ2-2, with D maybe TRBD2 (6 bases). The V end was cut by 5 bases, the J end by 0 bases, with 16 bases between. The CDR3 extends over 17 amino acids. Germline CDR1 SEHNR, CDR2 FQNEAQ (reference sequence).

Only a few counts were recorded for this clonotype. CDR3 DNA: TGTGCCAGCAGTTTAGATACTGAAGCTTTCTTT. It encodes CASSLDTEAFF. The chain combines TRBV12-3 or TRBV12-4 with TRBJ1-1; no clear D. The CDR3 contains 11 residues. The V and J ends lost 1 base and 5 bases respectively, with 2 bases between them.

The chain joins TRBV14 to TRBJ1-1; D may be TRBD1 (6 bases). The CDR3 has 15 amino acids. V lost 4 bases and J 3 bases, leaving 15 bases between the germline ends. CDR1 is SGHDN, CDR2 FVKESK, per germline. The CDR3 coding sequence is TGTGCCAGCAGCCCCCTGGGGGAGGGGGACACTGAAGCTTTCTTT. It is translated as CASSPLGEGDTEAFF. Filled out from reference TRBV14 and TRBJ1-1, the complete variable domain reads EAGVTQFPSHSVIEKGQTVTLRCDPISGHDNLYWYRRVMGKEIKFLLHFVKESKQDESGMPNNRFLAERTGGTYSTLKVQPAELEDSGVYFCASSPLGEGDTEAFFGQGTRLTVV.

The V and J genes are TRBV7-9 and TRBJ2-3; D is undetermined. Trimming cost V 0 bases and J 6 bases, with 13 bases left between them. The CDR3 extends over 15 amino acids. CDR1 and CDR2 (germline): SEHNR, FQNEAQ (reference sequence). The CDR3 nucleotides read TGTGCCAGCAGCTTAGCGTCTAGGCTCCCCGATACGCAGTATTTT. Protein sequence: CASSLASRLPDTQYF.

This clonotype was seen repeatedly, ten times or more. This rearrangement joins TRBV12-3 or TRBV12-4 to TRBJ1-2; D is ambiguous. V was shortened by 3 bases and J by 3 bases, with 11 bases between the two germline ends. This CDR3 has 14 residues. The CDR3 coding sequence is TGTGCCAGCAGTTTGGTCGGAACGCACTATGGCTACACCTTC. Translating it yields CASSLVGTHYGYTF.

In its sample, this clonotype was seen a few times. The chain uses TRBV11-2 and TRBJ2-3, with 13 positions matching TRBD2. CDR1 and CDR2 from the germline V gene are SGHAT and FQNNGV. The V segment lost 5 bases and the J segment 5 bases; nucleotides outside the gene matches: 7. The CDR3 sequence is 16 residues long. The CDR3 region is CASSRRLAGGGDTQYF. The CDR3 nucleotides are TGTGCCAGCAGCCGTCGACTAGCGGGGGGAGGAGATACGCAGTATTTT.

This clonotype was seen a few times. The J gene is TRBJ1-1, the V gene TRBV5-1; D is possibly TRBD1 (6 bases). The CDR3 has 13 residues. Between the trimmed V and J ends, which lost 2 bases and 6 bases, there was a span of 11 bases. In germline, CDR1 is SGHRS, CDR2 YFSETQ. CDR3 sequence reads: CASSFLGTSEAFF. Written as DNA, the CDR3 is TGCGCCAGCAGCTTTTTGGGGACATCTGAAGCTTTCTTT.

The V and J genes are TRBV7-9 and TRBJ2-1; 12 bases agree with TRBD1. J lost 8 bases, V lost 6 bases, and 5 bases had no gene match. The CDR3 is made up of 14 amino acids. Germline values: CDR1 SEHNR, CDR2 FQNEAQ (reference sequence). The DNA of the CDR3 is TGTGCCAGCAGTTCCGGGACAGGGGGCGATGAGCAGTTCTTC. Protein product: CASSSGTGGDEQFF.

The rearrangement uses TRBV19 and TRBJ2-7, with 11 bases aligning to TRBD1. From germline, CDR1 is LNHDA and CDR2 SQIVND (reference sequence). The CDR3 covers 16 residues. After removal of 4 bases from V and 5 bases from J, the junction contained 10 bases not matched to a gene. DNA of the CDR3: TGTGCCAGTAGTAACCCCGGGACAGGGGGTAGGGACGAGCAGTACTTC. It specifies CASSNPGTGGRDEQYF.

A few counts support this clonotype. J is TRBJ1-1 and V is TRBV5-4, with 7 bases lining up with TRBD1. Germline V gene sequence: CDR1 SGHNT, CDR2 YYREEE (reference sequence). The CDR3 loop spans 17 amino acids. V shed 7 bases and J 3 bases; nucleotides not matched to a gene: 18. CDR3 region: CASRRPVEGARDTEAFF. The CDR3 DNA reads TGTGCCAGCCGCCGCCCCGTAGAGGGGGCGAGGGACACTGAAGCTTTCTTT.

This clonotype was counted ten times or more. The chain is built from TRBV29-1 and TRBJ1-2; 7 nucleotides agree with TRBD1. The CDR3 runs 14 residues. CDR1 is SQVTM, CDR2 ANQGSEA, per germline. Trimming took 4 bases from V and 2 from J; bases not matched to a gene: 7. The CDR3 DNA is TGCAGCGTTGCACCGACAGGGCGAAACTATGGCTACACCTTC. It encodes CSVAPTGRNYGYTF.

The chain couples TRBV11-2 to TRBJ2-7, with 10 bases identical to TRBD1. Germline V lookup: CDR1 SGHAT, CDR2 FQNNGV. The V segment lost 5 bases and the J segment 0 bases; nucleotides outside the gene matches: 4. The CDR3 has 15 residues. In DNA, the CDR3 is TGTGCCAGCAGCGGGACAGGGGATTCCTCCTACGAGCAGTACTTC. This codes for CASSGTGDSSYEQYF.

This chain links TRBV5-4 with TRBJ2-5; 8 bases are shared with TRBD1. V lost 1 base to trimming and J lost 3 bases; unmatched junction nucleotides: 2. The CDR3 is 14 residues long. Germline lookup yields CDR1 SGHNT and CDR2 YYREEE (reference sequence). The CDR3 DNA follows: TGTGCCAGCAGCTTGCAGGGGGCAAAAGAGACCCAGTACTTC. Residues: CASSLQGAKETQYF.

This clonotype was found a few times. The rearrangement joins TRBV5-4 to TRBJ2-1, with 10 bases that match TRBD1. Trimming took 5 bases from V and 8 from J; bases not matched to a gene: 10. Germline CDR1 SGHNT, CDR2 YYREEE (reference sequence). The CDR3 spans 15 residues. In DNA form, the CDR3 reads TGTGCCAGCAGGGACCCGGGACAGGGGTCGGATGAGCAGTTCTTC. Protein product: CASRDPGQGSDEQFF.

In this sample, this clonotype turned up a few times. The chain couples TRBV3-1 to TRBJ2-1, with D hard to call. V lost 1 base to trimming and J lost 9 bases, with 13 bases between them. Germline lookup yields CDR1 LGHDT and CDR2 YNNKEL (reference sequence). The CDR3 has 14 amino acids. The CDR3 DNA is TGTGCCAGCAGCCAAGCCTTACTAAGGAGTGAGCAGTTCTTC. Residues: CASSQALLRSEQFF.

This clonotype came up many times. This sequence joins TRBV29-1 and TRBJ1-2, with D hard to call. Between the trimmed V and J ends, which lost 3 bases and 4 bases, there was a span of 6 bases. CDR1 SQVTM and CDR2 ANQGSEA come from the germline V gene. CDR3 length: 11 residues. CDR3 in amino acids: CSVDSGYGYTF. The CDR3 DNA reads TGCAGCGTTGACAGTGGCTATGGCTACACCTTC.

The CDR3 nucleotides are TGTGCCAGCTCACAGAAGGACAGCCGGAACACTGAAGCTTTCTTT. Translation: CASSQKDSRNTEAFF. This chain connects TRBV18 to TRBJ1-1; TRBD1 is a possible D gene (6 bases). The germline CDR1 and CDR2 sequences are KGHSH and LQKENI. V lost 4 bases and J lost 1, with 13 bases in between. This CDR3 comprises 15 residues.

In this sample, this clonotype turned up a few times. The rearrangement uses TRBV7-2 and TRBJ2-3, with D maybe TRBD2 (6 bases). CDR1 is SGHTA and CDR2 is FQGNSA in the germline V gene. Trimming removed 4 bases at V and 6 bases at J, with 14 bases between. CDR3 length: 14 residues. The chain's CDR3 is CASSSSDTADTQYF. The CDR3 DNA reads TGTGCCAGCAGCTCTAGCGACACCGCGGATACGCAGTATTTT.

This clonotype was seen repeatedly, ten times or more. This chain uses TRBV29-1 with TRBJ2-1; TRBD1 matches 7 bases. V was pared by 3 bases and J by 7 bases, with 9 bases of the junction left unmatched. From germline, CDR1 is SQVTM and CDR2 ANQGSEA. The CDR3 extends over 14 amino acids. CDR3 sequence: CSVDRDSNLNEQFF. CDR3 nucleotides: TGCAGCGTTGATAGGGACAGCAACTTGAATGAGCAGTTCTTC.

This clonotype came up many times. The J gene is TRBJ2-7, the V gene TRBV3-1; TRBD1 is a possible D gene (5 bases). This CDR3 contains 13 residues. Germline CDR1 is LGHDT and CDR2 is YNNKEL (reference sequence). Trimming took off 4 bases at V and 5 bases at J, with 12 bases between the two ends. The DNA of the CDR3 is TGTGCCAGCAGCCGCACAGGTTTCGACGAGCAGTACTTC. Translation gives CASSRTGFDEQYF.

The CDR3 here is CSARVYNEQFF. In nucleotides, the CDR3 is TGCAGTGCTAGAGTTTACAATGAGCAGTTCTTC. V is TRBV20-1 and J is TRBJ2-1; the D is unclear. The V end was cut by 1 base, the J end by 4 bases, with 2 bases between. The CDR3 has 11 amino acids. Germline V gives CDR1 DFQATT, CDR2 SNEGSKA (reference sequence).

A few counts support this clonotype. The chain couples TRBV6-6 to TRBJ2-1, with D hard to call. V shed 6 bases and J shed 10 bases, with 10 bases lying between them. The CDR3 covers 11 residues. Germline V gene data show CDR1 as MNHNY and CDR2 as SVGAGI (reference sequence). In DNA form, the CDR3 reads TGTGCCAGCAGAACCAGCGTGGAGCAGTTCTTC. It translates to CASRTSVEQFF.

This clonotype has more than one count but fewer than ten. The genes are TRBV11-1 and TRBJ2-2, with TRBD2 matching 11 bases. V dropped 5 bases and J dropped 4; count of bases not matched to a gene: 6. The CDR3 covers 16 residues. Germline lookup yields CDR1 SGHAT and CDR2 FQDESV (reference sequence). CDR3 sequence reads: CASSPSTSGATGELFF. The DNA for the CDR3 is TGTGCCAGCAGCCCCTCGACTAGCGGGGCCACCGGGGAGCTGTTTTTT.